The TCR beta chain under discussion was sequenced for a study of identical twins. The sample holds a few counts of this clonotype. TCRdb fed the 5' RACE reads into MiXCR, producing one record per CDR3 protein. The sample holds 450,000 to 650,000 distinct CDR3 sequences, around 15% seen once. These records were also assigned to another study, of yellow fever vaccine responses in identical twins.

This sequence was found in a woman aged 18-35 years in good health. Sequenced input: CD4+ T cells sorted from blood.

CDR3 nucleotides: TGTGCCAGCAGTTTTGTCGGGGTCGGCACTGAAGCTTTCTTT. Amino acid sequence: CASSFVGVGTEAFF. V and J are TRBV12-3 or TRBV12-4 and TRBJ1-1; D gene ambiguous. The CDR3 is 14 residues long. Trimming took 3 bases from V and 4 from J, leaving 12 bases between them.